This T cell receptor (beta chain) was recovered during a study of CD8+ T cells in alopecia areata. Sequencing relied on a cDNA template that was reverse transcribed from extracted RNA. Only in-frame clones appear in the TCRdb table, and some are missing; sequencing was by immunoSEQ multiplex PCR. The sample consists of hundreds of thousands of clones, roughly two thirds of them appearing once. Study-level results: Clonality exceeded that of normal scalp in lesional scalp, most notably in alopecia totalis/universalis.

A word on this clone: What it recognizes is unknown. This specimen includes other DNA sequences encoding the same CDR3.

This CDR3 has 14 amino acids. Germline values: CDR1 SGDLS, CDR2 YYNGEE. V gave up 0 bases and J gave up 2 bases; unmatched junction bases: 1. Alopecia areata patients provided lesional scalp punch biopsies and peripheral blood. The V gene is TRBV9, the J gene TRBJ2-7; 8 bases fit TRBD1. This TCR came from a human donor with alopecia areata. The sample was CD4+ T cells sorted from blood, taken at week 0. CDR3 sequence reads: CASSVGTGTYEQYF. CDR3 nucleotides: TGTGCCAGCAGCGTAGGGACAGGGACCTACGAGCAGTACTTC.